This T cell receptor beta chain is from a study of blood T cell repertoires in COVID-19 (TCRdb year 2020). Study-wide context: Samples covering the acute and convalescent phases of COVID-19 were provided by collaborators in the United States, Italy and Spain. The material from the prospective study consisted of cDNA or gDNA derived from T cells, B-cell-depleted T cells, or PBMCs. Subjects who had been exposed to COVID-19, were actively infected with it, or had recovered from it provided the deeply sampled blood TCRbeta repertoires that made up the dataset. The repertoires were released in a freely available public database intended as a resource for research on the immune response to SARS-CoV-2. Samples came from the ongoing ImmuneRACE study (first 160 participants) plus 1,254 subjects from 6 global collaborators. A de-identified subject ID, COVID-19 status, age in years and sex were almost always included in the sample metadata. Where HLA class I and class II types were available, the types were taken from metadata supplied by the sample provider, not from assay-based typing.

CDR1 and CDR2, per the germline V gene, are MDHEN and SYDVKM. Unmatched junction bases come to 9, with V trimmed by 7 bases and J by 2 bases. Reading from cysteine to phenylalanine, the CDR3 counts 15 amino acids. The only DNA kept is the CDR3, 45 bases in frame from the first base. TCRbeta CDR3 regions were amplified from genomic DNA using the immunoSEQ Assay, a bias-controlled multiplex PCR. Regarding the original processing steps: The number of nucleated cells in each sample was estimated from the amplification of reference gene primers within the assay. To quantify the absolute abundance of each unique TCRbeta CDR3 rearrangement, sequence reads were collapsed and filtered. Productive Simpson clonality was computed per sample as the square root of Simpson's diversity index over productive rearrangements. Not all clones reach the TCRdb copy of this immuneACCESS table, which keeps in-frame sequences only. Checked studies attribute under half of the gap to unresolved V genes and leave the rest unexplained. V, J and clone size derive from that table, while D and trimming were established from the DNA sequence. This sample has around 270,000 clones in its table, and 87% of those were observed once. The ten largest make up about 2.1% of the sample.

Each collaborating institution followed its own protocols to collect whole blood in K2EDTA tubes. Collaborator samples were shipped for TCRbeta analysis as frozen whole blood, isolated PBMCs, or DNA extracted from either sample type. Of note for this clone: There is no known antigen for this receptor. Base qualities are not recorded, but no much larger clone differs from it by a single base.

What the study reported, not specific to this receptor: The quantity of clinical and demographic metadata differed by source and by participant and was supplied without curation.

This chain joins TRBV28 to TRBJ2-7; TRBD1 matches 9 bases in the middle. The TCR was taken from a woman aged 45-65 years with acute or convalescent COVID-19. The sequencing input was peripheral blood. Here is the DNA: TGTGCCAGCAATCCTAAGACAGGGGGGACCTACGAGCAGTACTTC. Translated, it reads CASNPKTGGTYEQYF.